Shown below are 6 T cell receptor beta chains from a single sample sequenced in a study of PD-1 blockade in classical Hodgkin lymphoma. Profiling relied on immunoSEQ multiplex PCR, and the TCRdb table lists in-frame clones only, not all of them. Among 25,000 to 35,000 clones listed, about two thirds were seen once. In every patient, relapse followed autologous stem cell transplantation, while exposure to brentuximab vedotin differed. This specimen consisted of peripheral blood mononuclear cells (PBMCs), obtained before the second cycle of nivolumab. Source of these receptors: a human donor with classical Hodgkin lymphoma.

This clone was seen a few times. V usage is TRBV7-9 and J usage is TRBJ2-1, with D unresolved. The V gene's germline CDR1 is SEHNR and CDR2 FQNEAQ (reference sequence). The CDR3 has 15 residues. V lost 3 bases, J lost 2 bases, and 11 bases lay in between. CDR3 residues: CASSLGTDAYNEQFF. The DNA for the CDR3 is TGTGCCAGCAGCTTGGGAACAGATGCCTACAATGAGCAGTTCTTC.

The rearrangement joins TRBV4-3 to TRBJ2-7; D unclear. Germline CDR1 LGHNA, CDR2 YSLEER. V lost 0 bases and J 0 bases, leaving 12 bases between the germline ends. This CDR3 spans 16 amino acids. CDR3 coding DNA: TGCGCCAGCAGCCAAGATGGGTGGGGTTTCTCCTACGAGCAGTACTTC. Translating gives CASSQDGWGFSYEQYF.

The chain employs TRBV11-3 and TRBJ2-3, with D uncertain. CDR1 and CDR2 from the germline V gene are SGHNT and YENEEA. The CDR3 runs 13 residues. The V and J ends lost 0 bases and 5 bases respectively, with 6 bases between them. This CDR3 reads CASSLDPGDTQYF. The CDR3 DNA reads TGTGCCAGCAGCTTAGATCCTGGAGATACGCAGTATTTT.

This chain links TRBV7-8 with TRBJ2-3; 9 bases align to TRBD1. CDR1 and CDR2 (germline): SGHVS, FQNEAQ. The CDR3 extends over 18 amino acids. The J segment lost 2 bases and the V segment lost 4 bases, leaving 13 bases of the junction unmatched. In DNA form, the CDR3 reads TGTGCCAGCAGCTCAGGAGTCCCGGGACAGGGCCTCACAGATACGCAGTATTTT. Translation gives CASSSGVPGQGLTDTQYF.

In its sample, this clone was seen a few times. The genes are TRBV27 and TRBJ1-2; a weak D match, TRBD1 (6 bases). Germline CDR1 and CDR2: MNHEY and SMNVEV (reference sequence). Trimming pared 6 bases from V and 7 bases from J, leaving 15 bases between. This CDR3 is 13 amino acids long. The CDR3 nucleotides read TGTGCCAGCAGAGGTGGGGGCTTGGGTGGCTACACCTTC. Its translation: CASRGGGLGGYTF.

The rearrangement uses TRBV6-6 and TRBJ2-7; D perhaps matches TRBD2 (6 bases). The germline V gene has CDR1 MNHNY and CDR2 SVGAGI (reference sequence). V was trimmed by 0 bases and J by 7 bases, leaving 7 bases between them. The CDR3 is 12 amino acids. CDR3 protein: CASSYSGGEQYF. The CDR3 DNA reads TGTGCCAGCAGTTACTCGGGGGGAGAGCAGTACTTC.